This paragraph reports one T cell receptor (beta chain). These data belong to a study of blood T cell repertoires in COVID-19. Study context: PBMCs, B-cell-depleted T cells, or T cells provided the cDNA or gDNA that made up the material.

Per the original data handling: The assay estimated nucleated cells by amplifying reference gene primers. Sequenced by immunoSEQ multiplex PCR; TCRdb stores in-frame clones only, minus some. D and trimming were read from the DNA, whereas the V and J calls and clone size are those reported in that table. The table shows about 100,000 clones, with around 88% occurring only once. The sample taken for sequencing was peripheral blood. The receptor comes from a human donor in a cohort sampled during active COVID-19.

As DNA, the CDR3 is TGTGCCAGCAGCCTCCCGGGACAGGGGGGCAATATGGTCTACGAGCAGTACTTC. Translated, it gives CASSLPGQGGNMVYEQYF. The gene calls are TRBV2 and TRBJ2-7; 11 bases are shared with TRBD1. The CDR3 consists of 18 residues. V dropped 6 bases and J dropped 3; count of bases not matched to a gene: 16. Germline V gives CDR1 SNHLY, CDR2 FYNNEI. The full variable domain, rest sourced from reference TRBV2 and TRBJ2-7, is EPEVTQTPSHQVTQMGQEVILRCVPISNHLYFYWYRQILGQKVEFLVSFYNNEISEKSEIFDDQFSVERPDGSNFTLKIRSTKLEDSAMYFCASSLPGQGGNMVYEQYFGPGTRLTVT.